A selection of T cell receptor beta chains follows, all from one sample in a study of T cells in Graves' hyperthyroidism and ophthalmopathy. TCRdb re-analysed the multiplex PCR reads in MiXCR, keeping a single row per CDR3 protein. The table lists hundreds of thousands of distinct CDR3 sequences, roughly 17% of them singletons. Material for sequencing was blood. These receptor sequences come from a woman aged 18-29 years with Graves' ophthalmopathy. The CDR3 runs from the conserved cysteine through the conserved F or W. A D gene is named only where the DNA matches it firmly. A row's size may be missing; if present it is once, few, many or a size class.

.	.	TRBV12-5	TRBJ1-6	CASDPRAGQGFSPLHF	TGTGCTAGTGACCCTAGGGCGGGTCAGGGCTTTTCACCCCTCCACTTT
many	.	TRBV20-1	TRBJ2-1	CSARGTPSSYNEQFF	TGCAGTGCCCGGGGGACCCCCAGCTCCTACAATGAGCAGTTCTTC
.	TRBD1	TRBV7-9	TRBJ1-2	CASSSDREGYGYTF	TGTGCCAGCAGCTCGGACAGGGAGGGCTATGGCTACACCTTC
many	.	TRBV18	TRBJ2-5	CASSPPWGMKTQYF	TGTGCCAGCTCACCACCCTGGGGGATGAAGACCCAGTACTTC
.	.	TRBV4-1	TRBJ1-6	CASSQDPDSSYNSPLHF	TGCGCCAGCAGCCAAGATCCGGACAGCTCCTATAATTCACCCCTCCACTTT
.	.	TRBV15	TRBJ2-3	CATSRTGPSTDTQYF	TGTGCCACCAGCAGGACGGGACCTAGCACAGATACGCAGTATTTT
many	.	TRBV6-6	TRBJ1-1	CASSYSGSTEAFF	TGTGCCAGCAGTTACTCGGGCTCCACTGAAGCTTTCTTT
many	.	TRBV15	TRBJ2-5	CATSGPQETQYF	TGTGCCACCAGCGGGCCTCAAGAGACCCAGTACTTC
.	TRBD2	TRBV2	TRBJ2-1	CASSWTSGRFYNEQFF	TGTGCCAGCAGCTGGACTAGCGGGAGGTTCTACAATGAGCAGTTCTTC
many	.	TRBV24-1	TRBJ1-1	CATSDLAGSEAFF	TGTGCCACCAGTGATTTGGCCGGGAGTGAAGCTTTCTTT
.	.	TRBV29-1	TRBJ2-1	CSGAGLRTARHEQFF	TGCAGCGGCGCAGGCCTGCGGACAGCTAGACATGAGCAGTTCTTC
many	.	TRBV5-1	TRBJ1-2	CASSPRGGANYGYTF	TGCGCCAGCAGCCCTCGAGGGGGAGCTAACTATGGCTACACCTTC
many	.	TRBV4-2	TRBJ1-1	CASSQVLRGNTEAFF	TGTGCCAGCAGCCAAGTTCTCAGGGGGAACACTGAAGCTTTCTTT
many	.	TRBV5-1	TRBJ1-1	CASSVTANTEAFF	TGCGCCAGCAGCGTGACAGCGAACACTGAAGCTTTCTTT
many	.	TRBV13	TRBJ2-5	CASSVVVSQETQYF	TGTGCCAGCAGTGTTGTGGTGTCACAAGAGACCCAGTACTTC
many	.	TRBV5-1	TRBJ1-4	CASSFSGQGEKLFF	TGCGCCAGCAGCTTCTCTGGACAAGGCGAAAAACTGTTTTTT
many	.	TRBV28	TRBJ1-5	CASSRRVGPQHF	TGTGCCAGCAGCCGTCGCGTGGGGCCCCAGCATTTT
many	.	TRBV28	TRBJ1-1	CASSLTGPLEAFF	TGTGCCAGCAGTTTGACTGGTCCCCTTGAAGCTTTCTTT
.	.	TRBV29-1	TRBJ1-4	CSVSPTNEKLFF	TGCAGCGTGAGCCCAACTAATGAAAAACTGTTTTTT
many	.	TRBV28	TRBJ2-7	CASSMNYEQYF	TGTGCCAGCAGTATGAACTACGAGCAGTACTTC
many	TRBD2	TRBV20-1	TRBJ2-7	CSAITSGRSGQYF	TGCAGTGCTATTACTAGCGGGAGATCCGGGCAGTACTTC
many	.	TRBV9	TRBJ2-1	CASSRPSVGVNEQFF	TGTGCCAGCAGTCGCCCGAGTGTGGGAGTCAATGAGCAGTTCTTC
.	.	TRBV18	TRBJ2-7	CASSPRRRGYEQYF	TGTGCCAGCTCACCCCGACGACGGGGTTACGAGCAGTACTTC
many	TRBD1	TRBV24-1	TRBJ2-7	CATSDFNRGVYEQYF	TGTGCCACCAGTGATTTCAACAGGGGAGTCTACGAGCAGTACTTC
many	.	TRBV30	TRBJ1-1	CAWGQFGTEAFF	TGTGCCTGGGGCCAGTTTGGCACTGAAGCTTTCTTT
.	TRBD2	TRBV4-3	TRBJ2-7	CASSLGTSAYNEQYF	TGCGCCAGCAGCCTCGGGACTAGCGCCTACAATGAGCAGTACTTC
many	TRBD2	TRBV6-4	TRBJ2-2	CASSDRFAGGITGELFF	TGTGCCAGCAGTGACAGGTTTGCGGGAGGTATCACCGGGGAGCTGTTTTTT
many	TRBD2	TRBV20-1	TRBJ2-7	CSAHLAGVLEQYF	TGCAGTGCACACTTAGCGGGAGTTCTCGAGCAGTACTTC
.	.	TRBV30	TRBJ2-3	CAWSWGGPSTDTQYF	TGTGCCTGGAGTTGGGGGGGGCCAAGCACAGATACGCAGTATTTT
.	TRBD1	TRBV7-2	TRBJ1-1	CASSQGQGVDTEAFF	TGTGCCAGCAGCCAGGGACAGGGGGTAGACACTGAAGCTTTCTTT
many	.	TRBV2	TRBJ2-5	CASSGQEQETQYF	TGTGCCAGCAGCGGTCAGGAGCAAGAGACCCAGTACTTC
many	.	TRBV7-2	TRBJ2-7	CASSATDSSYEQYF	TGTGCCAGCAGCGCGACAGACAGCTCCTACGAGCAGTACTTC
many	TRBD1	TRBV3-1	TRBJ2-2	CASSPAGTGGTGELFF	TGTGCCAGCAGCCCAGCCGGGACAGGGGGCACCGGGGAGCTGTTTTTT
many	.	TRBV7-9	TRBJ1-1	CASSPFGREGTEAFF	TGTGCCAGCAGCCCATTTGGACGGGAGGGCACTGAAGCTTTCTTT
many	.	TRBV20-1	TRBJ1-1	CSARDLMQDTEAFF	TGCAGTGCTAGGGATCTTATGCAGGACACTGAAGCTTTCTTT
.	TRBD2	TRBV4-1	TRBJ2-2	CASSQEGGGPAGFTGELFF	TGCGCCAGCAGCCAAGAAGGCGGGGGACCAGCGGGATTCACCGGGGAGCTGTTTTTT
many	.	TRBV29-1	TRBJ2-7	CSVEGRTRYEQYF	TGCAGCGTTGAAGGGCGGACCCGCTACGAGCAGTACTTC
many	.	TRBV11-2	TRBJ2-1	CASSSGTSYNEQFF	TGTGCCAGCAGCTCGGGAACCTCCTACAATGAGCAGTTCTTC
many	.	TRBV15	TRBJ2-1	CATSVDWNNEQFF	TGTGCCACCAGCGTGGACTGGAACAATGAGCAGTTCTTC
.	.	TRBV6-1	TRBJ2-1	CASTDLGPFGEQFF	TGTGCCAGCACCGACTTGGGACCTTTTGGTGAGCAGTTCTTC
few	TRBD1	TRBV9	TRBJ2-3	CASSNFDRGRPDTQYF	TGTGCCAGCAGCAATTTTGACAGGGGGCGCCCAGATACGCAGTATTTT
.	.	TRBV4-3	TRBJ2-2	CASSQDSGVTGELFF	TGCGCCAGCAGCCAAGACTCCGGGGTCACCGGGGAGCTGTTTTTT
many	.	TRBV28	TRBJ2-1	CASSPQDEQFF	TGTGCCAGCAGTCCCCAGGATGAGCAGTTCTTC
few	.	TRBV5-4	TRBJ2-1	CASSLVGTHNEQFF	TGTGCCAGCAGCTTGGTGGGTACCCACAATGAGCAGTTCTTC
many	.	TRBV28	TRBJ2-7	CASSLGSGITSYEQYF	TGTGCCAGCAGTTTAGGCAGCGGTATAACATCCTACGAGCAGTACTTC
many	.	TRBV12-3/TRBV12-4	TRBJ2-7	CASSPPRARGSYEQYF	TGTGCCAGCAGTCCACCTAGGGCCAGGGGCTCCTACGAGCAGTACTTC
many	.	TRBV9	TRBJ1-1	CASSVAGSGGTEAFF	TGTGCCAGCAGCGTAGCTGGGTCAGGAGGCACTGAAGCTTTCTTT
many	.	TRBV2	TRBJ1-2	CASYEVPVFGYTF	TGTGCCAGCTACGAAGTTCCGGTTTTTGGCTACACCTTC
many	TRBD2	TRBV7-2	TRBJ2-3	CASSLVRGSRTDTQYF	TGTGCCAGCAGCTTAGTTCGCGGGAGTCGCACAGATACGCAGTATTTT
many	.	TRBV6-2/TRBV6-3	TRBJ1-5	CASRPQGWRSNQPQHF	TGTGCCAGCAGACCCCAGGGATGGCGGAGCAATCAGCCCCAGCATTTT